The 10 T cell receptor beta chains below come from one sample, sequenced in a study of shared clonotypes between healthy human individuals. Naive CD8 cells, CD45RO-negative and positively selected for CCR7, excluded terminally differentiated effector memory CD45RA+ cells. Produced via immunoSEQ multiplex PCR; TCRdb's table is partial and in-frame only. This sample has about 2.1 million clones; 85% to 95% occur once, and the top ten carry around 1.7%. The sequenced sample consisted of naive CD8+ T cells from PBMCs. Receptor source: a man aged 18 to 29 in good health. Some clones in this sample may be carry-over from other donors' samples.

V gene TRBV7-9 combines with J gene TRBJ2-7, with D maybe TRBD2 (7 bases). The CDR3 loop spans 15 amino acids. The germline V gene encodes CDR1 SEHNR and CDR2 FQNEAQ (reference sequence). Trimming removed 1 base from V and 2 bases from J, with 12 bases in between. In DNA form, the CDR3 reads TGTGCCAGCAGCTTAGAGCGGGACAACCCCTACGAGCAGTACTTC. As protein: CASSLERDNPYEQYF.

This rearrangement joins TRBV28 to TRBJ2-3, with TRBD2 identical over 7 bases. V lost 5 bases to trimming and J lost 3 bases; unmatched junction nucleotides: 5. The length of the CDR3 is 14 residues. CDR1 and CDR2 from the germline V gene are MDHEN and SYDVKM. CDR3 nucleotide sequence: TGTGCCAGCAGTCCGCCCGGGAGGACAGATACGCAGTATTTT. Translating it yields CASSPPGRTDTQYF.

This chain connects TRBV30 to TRBJ2-5, with TRBD1 identical over 9 bases. CDR3 size: 13 residues. From germline, CDR1 is GTSNPN and CDR2 SVGIG (reference sequence). J gave up 5 bases and V 5 bases, and 6 bases lay outside the gene matches. DNA for the CDR3: TGTGCCTGGTCCTACAGGGGGCTGGAGACCCAGTACTTC. It yields the protein CAWSYRGLETQYF.

This clone was recorded a few times. J is TRBJ1-1 and V is TRBV6-5, with D possibly TRBD1 on 5 matching bases. This CDR3 has 11 amino acids. Germline CDR1 MNHEY, CDR2 SVGAGI. V lost 5 bases to trimming and J lost 10 bases, with 11 bases between them. CDR3 sequence (DNA): TGTGCCAGCAGTCCGGGGGTCGGAGCTTTCTTT. Protein product: CASSPGVGAFF.

This chain uses TRBV19 with TRBJ1-5, with D possibly being TRBD1 (6 bases). In germline, CDR1 is LNHDA, CDR2 SQIVND (reference sequence). Trimming shortened V by 5 bases and J by 0 bases, and 14 bases separated the two germline ends. The CDR3 consists of 16 residues. The CDR3 is CASSPFGQSSNQPQHF. CDR3 DNA sequence: TGTGCCAGTAGTCCCTTCGGACAGTCTAGCAATCAGCCCCAGCATTTT.

The genes are TRBV12-5 and TRBJ1-1; D ambiguous. V dropped 1 base and J dropped 11 bases, with 14 bases sitting between them. The CDR3 spans 13 residues. Germline V lookup: CDR1 LGHNT, CDR2 FRNRAP. This chain's CDR3 is CASGLEVVGPAFF. CDR3 nucleotides: TGTGCTAGTGGTTTGGAAGTAGTAGGACCCGCTTTCTTT.

This chain connects TRBV27 to TRBJ2-5; D might be TRBD2 (6 bases). V lost 4 bases and J lost 2, with 26 bases in between. Looked up from germline, CDR1 is MNHEY and CDR2 is SMNVEV (reference sequence). CDR3 size: 19 residues. Written as DNA, the CDR3 is TGTGCCAGCAGTTACGCTTTGAAGGCGGGACTGCACTCTCAAGAGACCCAGTACTTC. It is translated as CASSYALKAGLHSQETQYF.

The chain links TRBV7-8 to TRBJ1-2; D unclear. CDR1 SGHVS and CDR2 FQNEAQ come from the germline V gene. With 5 bases removed from V and 0 bases from J, the gap between germline ends came to 13 bases. CDR3 length: 15 amino acids. The DNA for the CDR3 is TGTGCCAGCAGCCCGGACGGACGTACTAACTATGGCTACACCTTC. This translates into CASSPDGRTNYGYTF.

CDR3 coding DNA: TGTGCCACCGGGACAGGGCCTTCTTCTAGCGAGCAGTACTTC. This encodes CATGTGPSSSEQYF. The V call is TRBV6-1, the J call TRBJ2-7, with TRBD1 matching 9 bases. The CDR3 runs 14 residues. Germline V gives CDR1 MNHNS, CDR2 SASEGT. With 10 bases clipped from V and 6 bases from J, the junction kept 13 bases outside the gene matches.

This sequence joins TRBV2 and TRBJ2-5; no clear D. Trimming took 5 bases from V and 5 from J, leaving 18 bases between them. The CDR3 length is 15 residues. Germline values: CDR1 SNHLY, CDR2 FYNNEI. The CDR3 coding sequence is TGTGCCAGCAGTAGAGGCCCTCCAAAGTCGGAGACCCAGTACTTC. Translation: CASSRGPPKSETQYF.